The 16 T cell receptor beta chains reported below all come from one sample, sequenced in a study of beta chain features in type 1 diabetes. TCRB transcripts that were expressed got sequenced, as all of the isolated RNA had been reverse transcribed. Assay: immunoSEQ multiplex PCR; the TCRdb copy retains only in-frame clones and omits some. The table has around 150,000 clones, about 7.1% seen once; the top ten hold roughly 1.4%. The material sequenced was central memory CD4+ T cells from blood. Receptor source: a woman aged 25 to 39 in good health.

There are a few counts of this clone. The chain joins TRBV27 to TRBJ1-5; D is unclear. The CDR3 runs to 13 residues. Per germline, CDR1 MNHEY and CDR2 SMNVEV (reference sequence). V was pared by 4 bases and J by 4 bases, with 8 bases between. CDR3 sequence reads: CASSSRGNQPQHF. The CDR3 DNA reads as TGTGCCAGCAGTTCTCGGGGAAATCAGCCCCAGCATTTT.

The chain couples TRBV5-1 to TRBJ1-1, with 11 bases lining up with TRBD1. V lost 4 bases to trimming and J lost 4 bases; unmatched junction nucleotides: 9. The CDR3 is made up of 16 amino acids. Germline CDR1 reads SGHRS; CDR2 reads YFSETQ. The CDR3 loop is CASSTGQGAEFTEAFF. CDR3 sequence (DNA): TGCGCCAGCAGCACCGGACAGGGGGCAGAGTTCACTGAAGCTTTCTTT.

This clone turned up a few times. The chain combines TRBV5-6 with TRBJ1-1; 8 nucleotides align to TRBD1. CDR1 is SGHDT and CDR2 is YYEEEE in the germline V gene. CDR3 length: 13 amino acids. V lost 2 bases and J lost 6; bases outside the gene matches: 3. The chain's CDR3 is CASSLGQGSEAFF. DNA of the CDR3: TGTGCCAGCAGCTTAGGACAGGGCTCTGAAGCTTTCTTT.

This clone was seen more than once but under ten times. V gene TRBV7-9 combines with J gene TRBJ1-5, with TRBD1 matching over 7 bases. This CDR3 has 17 residues. CDR1 is SEHNR, CDR2 FQNEAQ, per germline (reference sequence). The junction had 12 bases not matched to a gene; V was cut back by 1 base and J by 6 bases. The CDR3: CASSLGTGAPQGQPQHF. CDR3 DNA: TGTGCCAGCAGCTTAGGGACAGGAGCACCGCAGGGTCAGCCCCAGCATTTT.

This chain connects TRBV5-8 to TRBJ1-2, with 10 bases lining up with TRBD1. V gave up 0 bases and J gave up 7 bases; unmatched junction bases: 0. The germline V gene has CDR1 SGHTS and CDR2 YDEGEE. The CDR3 has 13 residues. CDR3 amino acids: CASSLGDRGGYTF. The CDR3, as DNA: TGTGCCAGCAGCTTGGGGGACAGGGGTGGCTACACCTTC. The entire variable domain, with the rest obtained from reference TRBV5-8 and TRBJ1-2, is as follows: EAGVTQSPTHLIKTRGQQATLRCSPISGHTSVYWYQQALGLGLQFLLWYDEGEERNRGNFPPRFSGRQFPNYSSELNVNALELEDSALYLCASSLGDRGGYTFGSGTRLTVV.

This clone was detected only a few times. The V call is TRBV18, the J call TRBJ2-1; 12 nucleotides match TRBD2. The CDR3 is 15 residues long. CDR1 and CDR2 (germline): KGHSH, LQKENI. Trimming removed 3 bases from V and 6 bases from J; junction bases left unmatched: 3. DNA for the CDR3: TGTGCCAGCTCACCGACTAGCGGGAGTTTCAATGAGCAGTTCTTC. Residues: CASSPTSGSFNEQFF.

This clone has only a few counts. The CDR3 bases are TGTGCCAGCAGGGGTTGGGACAGGGGAGGAACTGAAGCTTTCTTT. Amino acid sequence: CASRGWDRGGTEAFF. The V gene is TRBV6-6, the J gene TRBJ1-1; TRBD1 agrees at 10 bases. Losses at the gene ends were 6 bases for V and 5 bases for J; bases not matched to a gene: 9. This CDR3 has 15 amino acids. The germline gives CDR1 MNHNY, CDR2 SVGAGI (reference sequence).

The rearrangement uses TRBV2 and TRBJ1-2; perhaps TRBD1 as D (5 bases). CDR3 length equals 14 residues. Trimming cost V 7 bases and J 3 bases, with 15 bases left between them. Germline values: CDR1 SNHLY, CDR2 FYNNEI. In DNA form, the CDR3 reads TGTGCCAGCATCCGAGGGGCGGGGGACTATGGCTACACCTTC. Protein product: CASIRGAGDYGYTF.

Notes on this clone: The junction shows a germline mismatch at one end, possibly a read error. V is TRBV5-6 and J is TRBJ2-3; the D gene is possibly TRBD2 (5 bases). Germline V gene lookup returns CDR1 SGHDT and CDR2 YYEEEE. CDR3 length: 13 residues. The CDR3 region is CASSPGLTDAQYF. The CDR3 nucleotides are TGTGCCAGCAGCCCCGGACTTACAGATGCGCAGTATTTT.

This clone was detected only a few times. V usage is TRBV4-1 and J usage is TRBJ2-7; possibly TRBD2 for D (5 bases). Germline CDR1 MGHRA, CDR2 YSYEKL. V was cut by 0 bases and J by 0 bases, with 18 bases left in between. This CDR3 contains 18 residues. In DNA, the CDR3 is TGCGCCAGCAGCCAAGACTCTCGGGGAGCCCACAGCTCCTACGAGCAGTACTTC. Protein sequence: CASSQDSRGAHSSYEQYF.

This clone was recorded many times. CDR3 region: CASSPGSGDSYEQYF. CDR3 bases: TGTGCCAGTAGTCCCGGGTCGGGAGACTCCTACGAGCAGTACTTC. J is TRBJ2-7 and V is TRBV19, with D possibly TRBD2 on 6 matching bases. The germline V gene encodes CDR1 LNHDA and CDR2 SQIVND (reference sequence). With 5 bases removed from V and 0 bases from J, the gap between germline ends came to 14 bases. The CDR3 runs 15 residues. The complete variable domain, with remaining parts taken from reference TRBV19 and TRBJ2-7, reads DGGITQSPKYLFRKEGQNVTLSCEQNLNHDAMYWYRQDPGQGLRLIYYSQIVNDFQKGDIAEGYSVSREKKESFPLTVTSAQKNPTAFYLCASSPGSGDSYEQYFGPGTRLTVT.

The chain is built from TRBV2 and TRBJ2-7, with D maybe TRBD2 (6 bases). Trimming removed 3 bases from V and 5 bases from J, with 14 bases in between. The CDR3 covers 14 residues. Germline CDR1 and CDR2: SNHLY and FYNNEI. The CDR3 DNA follows: TGTGCCAGCAGTGAGGTCGGGGGAGTAGACGAGCAGTACTTC. Its protein product is CASSEVGGVDEQYF.

The J gene is TRBJ2-5, the V gene TRBV7-6; the D is unclear. There are 15 residues in the CDR3. In germline, CDR1 is SGHVS, CDR2 FNYEAQ. V was pared by 5 bases and J by 1 base, with 14 bases between. The CDR3 DNA follows: TGTGCCAGCAGCACGAAGCAGCCAGGCCAAGAGACCCAGTACTTC. This sequence encodes CASSTKQPGQETQYF.

This clone was seen only a few times. This rearrangement joins TRBV6-1 to TRBJ2-3; 9 nucleotides match TRBD2. The J segment lost 5 bases and the V segment lost 5 bases, leaving 2 bases of the junction unmatched. CDR1 and CDR2 from the germline V gene are MNHNS and SASEGT. The CDR3 extends over 13 amino acids. The chain's CDR3 is CASSPRGGDTQYF. As DNA, the CDR3 is TGTGCCAGCAGTCCGCGGGGGGGAGATACGCAGTATTTT.

This clone was counted between two and nine times. The rearrangement links TRBV7-2 to TRBJ2-2; weak D call: TRBD2 (5 bases). The germline V and J ends were trimmed by 5 bases and 0 bases, with 10 bases remaining between them. CDR1 is SGHTA, CDR2 FQGNSA, per germline. The CDR3 extends over 15 amino acids. The CDR3 coding sequence is TGTGCCAGCAGCCGGAGGCCCCCGAACACCGGGGAGCTGTTTTTT. Translating gives CASSRRPPNTGELFF. Drawing the rest from reference TRBV7-2 and TRBJ2-2, the complete variable domain is GAGVSQSPSNKVTEKGKDVELRCDPISGHTALYWYRQSLGQGLEFLIYFQGNSAPDKSGLPSDRFSAERTGGSVSTLTIQRTQQEDSAVYLCASSRRPPNTGELFFGEGSRLTVL.

This clone has just a few counts. The chain has TRBV29-1 and TRBJ1-2; D uncertain. Germline V lookup: CDR1 SQVTM, CDR2 ANQGSEA. The CDR3 spans 11 residues. V lost 4 bases to trimming and J lost 4 bases, with 7 bases between them. CDR3 in DNA: TGCAGCGTTGTTCACAGCTATGGCTACACCTTC. Translating it yields CSVVHSYGYTF. The whole variable domain, filled in from reference TRBV29-1 and TRBJ1-2, reads SAVISQKPSRDICQRGTSLTIQCQVDSQVTMMFWYRQQPGQSLTLIATANQGSEATYESGFVIDKFPISRPNLTFSTLTVSNMSPEDSSIYLCSVVHSYGYTFGSGTRLTVV.